Listed below are T cell receptor beta chains from one sample, sequenced in a study of T-cell reconstitution after alpha-beta-depleted transplantation in children. One entry per CDR3 protein, called by TCRdb with MiXCR from the PCR reads. The sample holds under 85,000 distinct CDR3 sequences, approximately 18% seen once. The input for sequencing was PBMCs, mostly from graft donor cells, taken 360 days after TCRalphabeta/CD19-depleted stem cell transplant. All receptors derive from a male patient aged 2 to 10 who had a stem cell transplant for acute lymphoblastic leukemia, so the T cells may come from the graft donor. CDR3s include the opening cysteine and the closing phenylalanine or tryptophan. The order of the fields is CDR3 protein, CDR3 DNA, clone size, J gene, V gene, D gene. The D gene is left open where the match is weak. Clone size is not always given. Where it is, it says once, few, many or a class for expanded clones.

CDR3: CSASVLGPDTQYF
DNA: TGCAGTGCTAGTGTGCTAGGACCAGATACGCAGTATTTT
size: .
J: TRBJ2-3
V: TRBV20-1
D: .

CDR3: CASTQGAYGYTF
DNA: TGTGCCAGCACCCAGGGGGCCTATGGCTACACCTTC
size: many
J: TRBJ1-2
V: TRBV6-5
D: TRBD1

CDR3: CASRDFLSYEQFF
DNA: TGTGCCAGCAGGGACTTTCTCTCCTACGAGCAGTTCTTC
size: .
J: TRBJ2-1
V: TRBV6-1
D: .

CDR3: CASSSRGNWVTDTQYF
DNA: TGCGCCAGCAGCTCCCGTGGGAATTGGGTTACAGATACGCAGTATTTT
size: .
J: TRBJ2-3
V: TRBV5-1
D: .

CDR3: CASTPGGTNYGYTF
DNA: TGCGCCAGCACGCCCGGGGGAACTAACTATGGCTACACCTTC
size: .
J: TRBJ1-2
V: TRBV5-1
D: .

CDR3: CASSSPGKGTQYF
DNA: TGTGCCAGCAGCTCCCCCGGGAAGGGTACGCAGTATTTT
size: .
J: TRBJ2-3
V: TRBV7-9
D: .

CDR3: CASMLLWSRDGLVKTQYF
DNA: TGTGCCAGCATGCTTTTGTGGAGTCGGGATGGTTTGGTTAAGACCCAGTACTTC
size: .
J: TRBJ2-5
V: TRBV27
D: .

CDR3: CASRTGGAGQFF
DNA: TGTGCCAGCAGAACAGGGGGCGCAGGGCAGTTCTTC
size: .
J: TRBJ2-1
V: TRBV6-5
D: TRBD1

CDR3: CASTTGWTGELFF
DNA: TGTGCCAGCACAACTGGCTGGACCGGGGAGCTGTTTTTT
size: .
J: TRBJ2-2
V: TRBV2
D: .

CDR3: CASSLDRVNTEAFF
DNA: TGCGCCAGCAGCTTGGACAGGGTAAACACTGAAGCTTTCTTT
size: many
J: TRBJ1-1
V: TRBV5-1
D: .

CDR3: CASSQKTSHNEQFF
DNA: TGCGCCAGCAGCCAGAAGACTAGCCACAATGAGCAGTTCTTC
size: few
J: TRBJ2-1
V: TRBV4-1
D: TRBD2

CDR3: CSVEGTANTGELFF
DNA: TGCAGCGTTGAAGGCACCGCGAACACCGGGGAGCTGTTTTTT
size: .
J: TRBJ2-2
V: TRBV29-1
D: .

CDR3: CASSGTSKTQYF
DNA: TGTGCCAGCAGTGGGACTAGCAAGACGCAGTATTTT
size: .
J: TRBJ2-3
V: TRBV12-3/TRBV12-4
D: TRBD2

CDR3: CASSPASGRVYEQYF
DNA: TGTGCCAGCAGCCCAGCTAGCGGGAGGGTGTACGAGCAGTACTTC
size: once
J: TRBJ2-7
V: TRBV2
D: TRBD2

CDR3: CASSLRGQGALKNYGYTF
DNA: TGTGCCAGCAGCTTGAGAGGGCAGGGGGCGCTTAAGAACTATGGCTACACCTTC
size: many
J: TRBJ1-2
V: TRBV5-6
D: TRBD1

CDR3: CSASTGIETQYF
DNA: TGCAGTGCTAGCACAGGAATAGAGACCCAGTACTTC
size: few
J: TRBJ2-5
V: TRBV20-1
D: .

CDR3: CASSLNGELGYTGELFF
DNA: TGTGCCAGCAGTTTAAACGGGGAATTGGGGTATACCGGGGAGCTGTTTTTT
size: .
J: TRBJ2-2
V: TRBV12-3/TRBV12-4
D: .

CDR3: CASSPQGGRAKNIQYF
DNA: TGTGCCAGCAGCCCCCAGGGCGGGAGGGCCAAAAACATTCAGTACTTC
size: .
J: TRBJ2-4
V: TRBV6-1
D: TRBD2

CDR3: CASSLRWDNYGYTF
DNA: TGCGCCAGCAGCTTGAGATGGGACAACTATGGCTACACCTTC
size: few
J: TRBJ1-2
V: TRBV5-1
D: .

CDR3: CASSLRQGYQETQYF
DNA: TGTGCCAGCAGTTTGAGACAGGGGTACCAAGAGACCCAGTACTTC
size: .
J: TRBJ2-5
V: TRBV27
D: TRBD1

CDR3: CASSSWSYEWYF
DNA: TGTGCCAGCAGCTCGTGGTCCTACGAGTGGTACTTC
size: .
J: TRBJ2-7
V: TRBV7-8
D: .

CDR3: CASRKDRGQNTEAFF
DNA: TGCGCCAGCAGGAAGGACAGGGGACAGAACACTGAAGCTTTCTTT
size: .
J: TRBJ1-1
V: TRBV5-1
D: TRBD1

CDR3: CASSWGLEETQYF
DNA: TGTGCCAGCAGCTGGGGACTAGAAGAGACCCAGTACTTC
size: .
J: TRBJ2-5
V: TRBV5-4
D: TRBD2

CDR3: CASSFVGLFGDTQYF
DNA: TGTGCCAGCAGTTTTGTGGGGTTATTTGGAGATACGCAGTATTTT
size: few
J: TRBJ2-3
V: TRBV12-3/TRBV12-4
D: .

CDR3: CATSDGTSGYEQFF
DNA: TGTGCCACCAGTGACGGGACTAGCGGGTACGAGCAGTTCTTC
size: few
J: TRBJ2-1
V: TRBV24-1
D: TRBD2

CDR3: CAISETLTSGRNIQYF
DNA: TGTGCCATCAGTGAGACCCTGACTAGCGGGAGGAACATTCAGTACTTC
size: many
J: TRBJ2-4
V: TRBV10-3
D: TRBD2

CDR3: CASQGRLSYNEQFF
DNA: TGTGCCAGCCAAGGAAGGCTATCCTACAATGAGCAGTTCTTC
size: many
J: TRBJ2-1
V: TRBV12-3/TRBV12-4
D: .

CDR3: CASSEKGYPRRNEQFF
DNA: TGTGCCAGCAGTGAAAAAGGCTACCCTCGACGCAATGAGCAGTTCTTC
size: few
J: TRBJ2-1
V: TRBV2
D: .

CDR3: CASSHPNTGGNTEAFF
DNA: TGTGCCAGCAGCCACCCCAATACAGGGGGGAACACTGAAGCTTTCTTT
size: .
J: TRBJ1-1
V: TRBV4-2
D: TRBD1

CDR3: CASSLHTLAGGQKETQYF
DNA: TGTGCCAGCAGCCTACACACACTAGCGGGAGGTCAAAAAGAGACCCAGTACTTC
size: .
J: TRBJ2-5
V: TRBV4-2
D: TRBD2

CDR3: CASSLFRYRDRAYNEQFF
DNA: TGCGCCAGCAGCTTGTTCCGATACCGGGACAGGGCCTACAATGAGCAGTTCTTC
size: few
J: TRBJ2-1
V: TRBV5-1
D: TRBD1

CDR3: CASRRGGWYGYTF
DNA: TGCGCCAGCAGAAGGGGGGGATGGTATGGCTACACCTTC
size: few
J: TRBJ1-2
V: TRBV10-2
D: .

CDR3: CSASRGTSGRAKQFF
DNA: TGCAGTGCGAGCCGGGGGACTAGCGGGAGGGCAAAGCAGTTCTTC
size: many
J: TRBJ2-1
V: TRBV20-1
D: TRBD2

CDR3: CASSVGSVYNEQFF
DNA: TGTGCCAGCAGCGTAGGAAGCGTTTACAATGAGCAGTTCTTC
size: few
J: TRBJ2-1
V: TRBV9
D: .

CDR3: CASSLDGRTQETQYF
DNA: TGCGCCAGCAGCTTAGACGGGAGAACCCAAGAGACCCAGTACTTC
size: .
J: TRBJ2-5
V: TRBV5-1
D: .

CDR3: CASRPRSGIKGTQYF
DNA: TGTGCCAGCAGACCGCGTAGCGGGATAAAAGGGACCCAGTACTTC
size: .
J: TRBJ2-5
V: TRBV28
D: TRBD2

CDR3: CASSLAAVGREQFF
DNA: TGTGCCAGCAGCCTAGCAGCGGTTGGGCGTGAGCAGTTCTTC
size: many
J: TRBJ2-1
V: TRBV11-2
D: .

CDR3: CASSPRAYMNTEAFF
DNA: TGCGCCAGCAGCCCCAGGGCCTATATGAACACTGAAGCTTTCTTT
size: many
J: TRBJ1-1
V: TRBV5-1
D: .

CDR3: CASSLLPGQGRNEQFF
DNA: TGCGCCAGCAGCCTACTACCGGGACAGGGAAGGAATGAGCAGTTCTTC
size: many
J: TRBJ2-1
V: TRBV4-1
D: TRBD1

CDR3: CASSQDGTGEITDTQYF
DNA: TGTGCCAGCAGCCAAGATGGGACGGGAGAGATCACAGATACGCAGTATTTT
size: medium-sized
J: TRBJ2-3
V: TRBV3-1
D: .

CDR3: CAISEGQTTRTEAFF
DNA: TGTGCCATCAGTGAGGGACAGACAACCAGGACTGAAGCTTTCTTT
size: .
J: TRBJ1-1
V: TRBV10-3
D: .

CDR3: CASSQRLREQFF
DNA: TGCGCCAGCAGCCAACGCCTTCGTGAGCAGTTCTTC
size: .
J: TRBJ2-1
V: TRBV4-1
D: .

CDR3: CASSLLAGINTEAFF
DNA: TGTGCCAGCAGCTTATTGGCCGGGATTAACACTGAAGCTTTCTTT
size: few
J: TRBJ1-1
V: TRBV11-2
D: .

CDR3: CASSPETSGYNEQFF
DNA: TGTGCCAGCTCACCAGAGACTAGCGGCTACAATGAGCAGTTCTTC
size: .
J: TRBJ2-1
V: TRBV18
D: TRBD2

CDR3: CASPWVDSNQPQHF
DNA: TGTGCCAGCCCGTGGGTCGATAGCAATCAGCCCCAGCATTTT
size: few
J: TRBJ1-5
V: TRBV12-3/TRBV12-4
D: .

CDR3: CSARAGTSGTYTQYF
DNA: TGCAGTGCTAGAGCCGGGACTAGCGGTACTTATACGCAGTATTTT
size: .
J: TRBJ2-3
V: TRBV20-1
D: TRBD2

CDR3: CASSQRGGTPSYNEQFF
DNA: TGTGCCAGCAGCCAGAGAGGGGGGACCCCTTCCTACAATGAGCAGTTCTTC
size: .
J: TRBJ2-1
V: TRBV4-2
D: .

CDR3: CASSQVATGKNIQYF
DNA: TGTGCCAGCAGCCAAGTTGCAACGGGAAAAAACATTCAGTACTTC
size: .
J: TRBJ2-4
V: TRBV4-2
D: .

CDR3: CAISEWSPLSSRGIQYF
DNA: TGTGCCATCAGTGAGTGGAGCCCCCTATCATCCAGAGGTATTCAGTACTTC
size: few
J: TRBJ2-4
V: TRBV10-3
D: .

CDR3: CASRIAGVWAGELFF
DNA: TGTGCCAGCAGAATAGCGGGAGTTTGGGCCGGGGAGCTGTTTTTT
size: .
J: TRBJ2-2
V: TRBV11-2
D: TRBD2

CDR3: CASSLGGGSKSGELFF
DNA: TGTGCCAGCAGTCTCGGGGGCGGGAGTAAATCCGGGGAGCTGTTTTTT
size: .
J: TRBJ2-2
V: TRBV12-3/TRBV12-4
D: .

CDR3: CASSSGQNYEQYF
DNA: TGCGCCAGCAGCTCGGGGCAGAACTACGAGCAGTACTTC
size: many
J: TRBJ2-7
V: TRBV5-1
D: .

CDR3: CASSEQGKNQPQHF
DNA: TGCGCCAGCAGTGAGCAGGGTAAGAATCAGCCCCAGCATTTT
size: few
J: TRBJ1-5
V: TRBV10-2
D: .

CDR3: CASSLAGGTGELFF
DNA: TGTGCCAGCAGCTTAGCAGGGGGCACCGGGGAGCTGTTTTTT
size: .
J: TRBJ2-2
V: TRBV7-9
D: .

CDR3: CASSQGWGLAKYPNNEQFF
DNA: TGTGCCAGCAGCCAAGGATGGGGACTAGCGAAATACCCTAACAATGAGCAGTTCTTC
size: few
J: TRBJ2-1
V: TRBV4-2
D: TRBD2

CDR3: CSARVRANTEAFF
DNA: TGCAGTGCTAGAGTAAGGGCTAACACTGAAGCTTTCTTT
size: few
J: TRBJ1-1
V: TRBV20-1
D: .

CDR3: CSGRTAQETQYF
DNA: TGCAGCGGTCGGACAGCTCAAGAGACCCAGTACTTC
size: .
J: TRBJ2-5
V: TRBV29-1
D: .

CDR3: CSARVLGAGAYEQYF
DNA: TGCAGTGCTAGAGTTTTGGGGGCGGGGGCCTACGAGCAGTACTTC
size: .
J: TRBJ2-7
V: TRBV20-1
D: .